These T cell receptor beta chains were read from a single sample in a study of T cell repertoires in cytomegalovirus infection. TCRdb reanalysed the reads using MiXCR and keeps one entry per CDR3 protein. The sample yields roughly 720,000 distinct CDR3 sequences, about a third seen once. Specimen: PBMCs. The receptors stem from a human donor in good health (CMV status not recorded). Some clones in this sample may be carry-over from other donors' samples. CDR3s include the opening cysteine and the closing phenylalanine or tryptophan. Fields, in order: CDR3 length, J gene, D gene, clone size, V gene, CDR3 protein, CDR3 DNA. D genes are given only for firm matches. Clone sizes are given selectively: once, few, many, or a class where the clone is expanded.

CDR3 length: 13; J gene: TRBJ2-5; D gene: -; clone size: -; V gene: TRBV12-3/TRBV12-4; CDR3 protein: CASRAGPRETQYF; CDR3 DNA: TGTGCCAGCAGGGCAGGCCCTCGGGAGACCCAGTACTTC
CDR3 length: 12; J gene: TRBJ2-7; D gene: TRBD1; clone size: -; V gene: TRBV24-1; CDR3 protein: CATSDSGGEQYF; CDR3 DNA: TGTGCCACCAGTGATTCAGGGGGCGAGCAGTACTTC
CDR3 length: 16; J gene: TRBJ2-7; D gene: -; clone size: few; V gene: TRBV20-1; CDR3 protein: CSAPGKSPGRGYEQYF; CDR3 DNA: TGCAGTGCTCCGGGGAAGAGTCCGGGCAGGGGTTACGAGCAGTACTTC
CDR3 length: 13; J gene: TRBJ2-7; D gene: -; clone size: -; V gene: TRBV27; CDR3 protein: CASTMTGAGEQYF; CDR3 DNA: TGTGCCAGCACCATGACGGGGGCTGGGGAGCAGTACTTC
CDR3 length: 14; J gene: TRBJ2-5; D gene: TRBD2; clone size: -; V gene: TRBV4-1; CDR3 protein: CASSQKRGGETQYF; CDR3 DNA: TGCGCCAGCAGCCAAAAGCGGGGGGGAGAGACCCAGTACTTC
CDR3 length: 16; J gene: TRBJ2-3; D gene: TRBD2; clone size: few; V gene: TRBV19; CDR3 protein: CASLPFSGVSTDTQYF; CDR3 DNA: TGTGCCAGCCTTCCCTTCAGCGGGGTGAGCACAGATACGCAGTATTTT
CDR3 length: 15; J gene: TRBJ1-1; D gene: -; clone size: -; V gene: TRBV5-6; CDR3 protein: CASSLVRVQNTEAFF; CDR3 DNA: TGTGCCAGCAGCTTGGTGAGGGTACAGAACACTGAAGCTTTCTTT
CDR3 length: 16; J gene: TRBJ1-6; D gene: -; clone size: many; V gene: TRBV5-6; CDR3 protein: CASSYPTGLGSSPLHF; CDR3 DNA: TGTGCCAGCAGCTACCCTACAGGGTTGGGTAGTTCACCCCTCCACTTT
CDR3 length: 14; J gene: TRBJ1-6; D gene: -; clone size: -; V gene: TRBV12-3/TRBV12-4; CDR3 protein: CASRSIGYNSPLHF; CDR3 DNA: TGTGCCAGCAGGTCCATAGGGTATAATTCACCCCTCCACTTT
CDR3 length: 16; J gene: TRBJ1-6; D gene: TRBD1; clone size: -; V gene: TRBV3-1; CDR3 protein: CASSRKQGQGSSPLHF; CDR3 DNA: TGTGCCAGCAGCCGGAAACAGGGACAGGGGAGTTCACCCCTCCACTTT
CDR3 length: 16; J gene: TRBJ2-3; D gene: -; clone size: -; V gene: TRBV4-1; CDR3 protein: CASSQDLASLTDTQYF; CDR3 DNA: TGTGCCAGCAGCCAAGATCTGGCTAGTCTCACAGATACGCAGTATTTT
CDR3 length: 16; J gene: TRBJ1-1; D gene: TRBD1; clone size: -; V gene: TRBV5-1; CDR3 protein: CASSFGKGQPNTEAFF; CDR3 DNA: TGCGCCAGCAGCTTTGGAAAGGGACAGCCGAACACTGAAGCTTTCTTT
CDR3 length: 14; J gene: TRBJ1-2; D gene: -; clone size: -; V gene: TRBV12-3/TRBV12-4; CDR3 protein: CASTLGASNYGYTF; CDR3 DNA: TGTGCCAGCACCCTGGGGGCGTCTAACTATGGCTACACCTTC
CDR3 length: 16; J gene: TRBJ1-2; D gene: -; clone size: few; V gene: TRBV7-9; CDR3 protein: CASSFDGRRANYGYTF; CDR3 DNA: TGTGCCAGCAGCTTCGACGGACGTAGAGCTAACTATGGCTACACCTTC
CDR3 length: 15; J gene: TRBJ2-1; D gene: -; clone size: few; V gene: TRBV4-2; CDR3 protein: CASSQDDVGYNEQFF; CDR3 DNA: TGTGCCAGCAGCCAGGACGACGTGGGTTACAATGAGCAGTTCTTC
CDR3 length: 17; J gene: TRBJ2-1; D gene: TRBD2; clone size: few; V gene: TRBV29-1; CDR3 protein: CSVELIDQASGRVEQFF; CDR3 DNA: TGCAGCGTTGAATTAATTGATCAGGCTAGCGGGAGGGTTGAGCAGTTCTTC
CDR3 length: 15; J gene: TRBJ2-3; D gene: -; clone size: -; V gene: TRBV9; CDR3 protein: CASSPGSYSTDTQYF; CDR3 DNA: TGTGCCAGCAGCCCGGGGAGTTATAGCACAGATACGCAGTATTTT
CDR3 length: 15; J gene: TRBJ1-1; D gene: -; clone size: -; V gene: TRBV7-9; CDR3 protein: CASSFDTPLITEAFF; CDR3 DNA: TGTGCCAGCAGCTTTGACACACCTTTGATCACTGAAGCTTTCTTT
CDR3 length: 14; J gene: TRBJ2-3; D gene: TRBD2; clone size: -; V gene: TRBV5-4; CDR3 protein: CASRLAGAADTQYF; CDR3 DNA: TGTGCCAGCAGACTAGCGGGAGCGGCGGATACGCAGTATTTT
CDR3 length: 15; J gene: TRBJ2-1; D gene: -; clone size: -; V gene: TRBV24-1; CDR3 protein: CATSDSRSAYNEQFF; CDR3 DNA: TGTGCCACCAGTGATTCGAGATCGGCATACAATGAGCAGTTCTTC
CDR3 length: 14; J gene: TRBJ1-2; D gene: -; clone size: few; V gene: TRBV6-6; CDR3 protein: CASSYQRANYGYTF; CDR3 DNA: TGTGCCAGCAGTTACCAAAGGGCTAACTATGGCTACACCTTC
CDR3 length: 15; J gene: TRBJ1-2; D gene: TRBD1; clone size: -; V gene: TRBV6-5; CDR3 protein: CASSYEDRERYGYTF; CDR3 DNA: TGTGCCAGCAGTTACGAGGACAGGGAGCGCTATGGCTACACCTTC
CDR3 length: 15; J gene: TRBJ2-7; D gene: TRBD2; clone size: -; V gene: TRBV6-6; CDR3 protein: CASSYRAGDSYEQYF; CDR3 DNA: TGTGCCAGCAGTTACAGGGCGGGAGACTCCTACGAGCAGTACTTC
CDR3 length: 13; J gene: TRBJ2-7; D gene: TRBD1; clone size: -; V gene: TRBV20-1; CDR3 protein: CSADWTGTYEQYF; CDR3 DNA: TGCAGTGCTGATTGGACAGGGACCTACGAGCAGTACTTC
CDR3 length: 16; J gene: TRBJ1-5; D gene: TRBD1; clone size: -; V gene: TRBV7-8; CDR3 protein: CASSPRDRGWNQPQHF; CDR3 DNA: TGTGCCAGCAGCCCGAGGGACAGGGGGTGGAATCAGCCCCAGCATTTT
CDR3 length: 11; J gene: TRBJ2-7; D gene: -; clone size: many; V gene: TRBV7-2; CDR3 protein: CASSRSIEQYF; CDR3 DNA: TGTGCCAGCAGCCGCTCTATCGAGCAGTACTTC
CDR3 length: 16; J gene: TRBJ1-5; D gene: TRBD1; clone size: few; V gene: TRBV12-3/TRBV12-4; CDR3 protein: CASSKRADRGNQPQHF; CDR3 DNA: TGTGCCAGCAGCAAGAGGGCTGACAGGGGCAATCAGCCCCAGCATTTT
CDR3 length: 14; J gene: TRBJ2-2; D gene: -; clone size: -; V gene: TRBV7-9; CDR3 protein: CASSLVGATGELFF; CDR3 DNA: TGTGCCAGCAGCTTAGTTGGAGCCACCGGGGAGCTGTTTTTT
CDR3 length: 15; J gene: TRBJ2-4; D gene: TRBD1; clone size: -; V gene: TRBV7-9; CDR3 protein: CASSSGQGMWNIQYF; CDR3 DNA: TGTGCCAGCAGCTCGGGACAGGGGATGTGGAACATTCAGTACTTC
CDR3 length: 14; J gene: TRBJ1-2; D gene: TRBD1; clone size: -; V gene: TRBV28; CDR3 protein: CASSSHRGVYGYTF; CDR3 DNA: TGTGCCAGCAGCAGCCACAGGGGGGTTTATGGCTACACCTTC
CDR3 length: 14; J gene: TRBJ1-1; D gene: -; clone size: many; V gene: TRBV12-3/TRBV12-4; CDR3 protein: CASSSDTMNTEAFF; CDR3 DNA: TGTGCCAGCAGCTCGGACACCATGAACACTGAAGCTTTCTTT
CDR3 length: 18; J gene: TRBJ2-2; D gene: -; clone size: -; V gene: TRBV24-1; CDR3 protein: CATSDFTGASSPTGELFF; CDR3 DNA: TGTGCCACCAGTGATTTCACAGGTGCCTCATCCCCCACCGGGGAGCTGTTTTTT
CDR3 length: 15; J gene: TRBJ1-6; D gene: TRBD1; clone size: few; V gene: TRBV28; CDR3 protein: CASSRPQGASSPLHF; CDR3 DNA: TGTGCCAGCAGTCGCCCGCAGGGGGCAAGTTCACCCCTCCACTTT
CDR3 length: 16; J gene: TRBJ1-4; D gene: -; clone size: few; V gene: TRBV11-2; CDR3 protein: CASSLVARWTNEKLFF; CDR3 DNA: TGTGCCAGCAGCTTAGTGGCACGATGGACTAATGAAAAACTGTTTTTT
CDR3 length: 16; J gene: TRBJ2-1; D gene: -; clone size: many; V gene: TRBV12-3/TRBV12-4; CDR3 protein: CASSPGGSGYYNEQFF; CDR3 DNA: TGTGCCAGCAGCCCCGGCGGTAGCGGCTATTACAATGAGCAGTTCTTC
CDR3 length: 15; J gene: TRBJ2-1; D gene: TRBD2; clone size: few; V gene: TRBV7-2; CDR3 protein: CASSPLWGRDNEQFF; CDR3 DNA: TGTGCCAGCAGCCCCCTATGGGGGAGGGACAATGAGCAGTTCTTC
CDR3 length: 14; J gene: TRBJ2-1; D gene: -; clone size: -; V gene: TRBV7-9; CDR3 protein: CASSGGTYLDEQFF; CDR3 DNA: TGTGCCAGCAGCGGGGGGACTTACCTCGATGAGCAGTTCTTC
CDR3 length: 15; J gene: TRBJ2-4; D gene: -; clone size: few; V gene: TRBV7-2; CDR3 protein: CASSLGGIAKNIQYF; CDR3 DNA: TGTGCCAGCAGCTTAGGGGGGATAGCCAAAAACATTCAGTACTTC
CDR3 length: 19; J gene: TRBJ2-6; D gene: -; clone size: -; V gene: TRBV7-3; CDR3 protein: CASSTTLLGSIFGANVLTF; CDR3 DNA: TGTGCCAGCAGCACGACCTTGCTGGGTTCTATCTTTGGGGCCAACGTCCTGACTTTC
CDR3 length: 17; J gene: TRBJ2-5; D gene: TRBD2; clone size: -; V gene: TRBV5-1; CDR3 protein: CASSLLGEGSNQETQYF; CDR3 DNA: TGCGCCAGCAGCTTGTTGGGGGAGGGATCGAACCAAGAGACCCAGTACTTC
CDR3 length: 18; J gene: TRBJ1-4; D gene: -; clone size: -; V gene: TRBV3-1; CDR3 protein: CASSQEILRHTTNEKLFF; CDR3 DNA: TGTGCCAGCAGCCAAGAAATCTTACGGCACACAACTAATGAAAAACTGTTTTTT
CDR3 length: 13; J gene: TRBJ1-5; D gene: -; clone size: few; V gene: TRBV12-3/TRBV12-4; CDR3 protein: CASRFGSHQPQHF; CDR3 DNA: TGTGCCAGCCGATTCGGGAGTCATCAGCCCCAGCATTTT